This T cell receptor beta chain was captured in a study of identical twins. Whole-study results and caveats: The study drew conclusions from cross-sectional statistical analysis, not from following the same donors. Memory repertoires showed no such pattern, whereas abundant cord blood beta clonotypes carried fewer insertions. The presence of invariant MAIT and iNKT cells could partly confound analyses of zero-insertion sequences.

Germline V gives CDR1 DFQATT, CDR2 SNEGSKA (reference sequence). This CDR3 is 15 amino acids long. V dropped 6 bases and J dropped 6; count of bases not matched to a gene: 7. Template switching created a universal primer site, and the cDNA included unique molecular identifiers. From the 5' RACE reads, TCRdb called clonotypes with MiXCR, one entry per CDR3 protein. The top ten clones hold under 0.35% of a sample with 1.5 million to 2 million distinct CDR3 sequences, 25% to 35% of them seen once. Worth noting for this clonotype: Antigen unknown.

The chain joins TRBV20-1 to TRBJ2-1; TRBD2 aligns across 14 bases. The receptor's source is a newborn girl in good health. Input material: cord blood. The CDR3 DNA follows: TGCAGTGCCCGCGGACTAGCGGGAGGTACCAATGAGCAGTTCTTC. Amino acids: CSARGLAGGTNEQFF.